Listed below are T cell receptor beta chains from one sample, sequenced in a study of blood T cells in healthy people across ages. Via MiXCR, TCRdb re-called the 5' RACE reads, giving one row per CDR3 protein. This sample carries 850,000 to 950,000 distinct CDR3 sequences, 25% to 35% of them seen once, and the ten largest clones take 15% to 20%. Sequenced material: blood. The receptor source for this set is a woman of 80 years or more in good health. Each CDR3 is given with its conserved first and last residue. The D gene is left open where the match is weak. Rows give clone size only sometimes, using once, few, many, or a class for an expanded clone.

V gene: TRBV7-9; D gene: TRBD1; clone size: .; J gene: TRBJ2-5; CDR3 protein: CASSRGQGAGNEQYF; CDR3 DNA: TGTGCCAGCAGCCGGGGACAGGGGGCGGGAAATGAGCAGTACTTC
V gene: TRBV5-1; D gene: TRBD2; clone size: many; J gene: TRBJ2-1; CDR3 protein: CASSPGGGSSHEQFF; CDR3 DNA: TGCGCCAGCAGCCCGGGGGGGGGATCGTCACATGAGCAGTTCTTC
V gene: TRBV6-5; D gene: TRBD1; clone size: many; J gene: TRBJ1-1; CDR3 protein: CASSGPGQENTEAFF; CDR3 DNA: TGTGCCAGCAGTGGACCGGGACAGGAGAACACTGAAGCTTTCTTT
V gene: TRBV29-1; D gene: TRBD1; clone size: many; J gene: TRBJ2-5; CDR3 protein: CSAKQGQGETQYF; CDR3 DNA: TGCAGCGCCAAGCAGGGACAGGGAGAGACCCAGTACTTC
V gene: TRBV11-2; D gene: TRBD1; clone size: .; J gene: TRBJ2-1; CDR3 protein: CASSFLPGTGLNEQFF; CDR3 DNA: TGTGCCAGCAGCTTCCTACCCGGGACAGGGTTGAATGAGCAGTTCTTC
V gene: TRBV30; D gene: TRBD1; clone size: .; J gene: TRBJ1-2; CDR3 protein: CAWSPGGGYGYTF; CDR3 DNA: TGTGCCTGGAGCCCAGGGGGAGGGTATGGCTACACCTTC
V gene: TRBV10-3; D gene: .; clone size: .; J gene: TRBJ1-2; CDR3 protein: CAISEFGPGLQAKEGYTF; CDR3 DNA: TGTGCCATCAGTGAGTTCGGTCCAGGATTGCAGGCGAAGGAGGGCTACACCTTC
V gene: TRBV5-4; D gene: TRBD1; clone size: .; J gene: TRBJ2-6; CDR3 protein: CAIGLEGGPISGANVLTF; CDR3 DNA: TGTGCCATCGGCTTGGAAGGGGGCCCAATCTCTGGGGCCAACGTCCTGACTTTC
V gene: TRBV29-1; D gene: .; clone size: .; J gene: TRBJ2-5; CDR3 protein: CSVEAGPQETQYF; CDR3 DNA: TGCAGCGTTGAGGCAGGGCCCCAAGAGACCCAGTACTTC
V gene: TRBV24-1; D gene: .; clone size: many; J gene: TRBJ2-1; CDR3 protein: CATSALGPEDEQFF; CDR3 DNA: TGTGCCACCAGTGCCCTGGGACCCGAGGATGAGCAGTTCTTC
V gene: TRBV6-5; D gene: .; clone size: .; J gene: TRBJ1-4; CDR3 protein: CASSVTGATNEKLFF; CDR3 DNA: TGTGCCAGCAGTGTCACAGGAGCAACTAATGAAAAACTGTTTTTT
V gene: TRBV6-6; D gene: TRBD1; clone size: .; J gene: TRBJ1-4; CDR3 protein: CASRGTGREKLFF; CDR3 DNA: TGTGCCAGCAGGGGGACAGGGAGGGAAAAACTGTTTTTT
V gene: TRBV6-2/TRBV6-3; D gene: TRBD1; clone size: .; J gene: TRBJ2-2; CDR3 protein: CASSTRQGGNTGELFF; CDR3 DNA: TGTGCCAGCAGTACCAGACAGGGTGGTAACACCGGGGAGCTGTTTTTT
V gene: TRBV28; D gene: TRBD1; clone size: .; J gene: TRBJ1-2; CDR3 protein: CASSPWDRNTGYTF; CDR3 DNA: TGTGCCAGCAGTCCATGGGACAGGAATACGGGCTACACCTTC
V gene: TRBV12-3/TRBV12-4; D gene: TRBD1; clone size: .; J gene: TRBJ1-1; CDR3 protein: CASSPGQGRGTEAFF; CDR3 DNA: TGTGCCAGCAGTCCGGGACAGGGAAGGGGCACTGAAGCTTTCTTT
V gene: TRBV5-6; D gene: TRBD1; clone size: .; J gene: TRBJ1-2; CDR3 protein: CASSMPGQGRNYGYTF; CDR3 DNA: TGTGCCAGCAGCATGCCAGGACAGGGGCGTAACTATGGCTACACCTTC
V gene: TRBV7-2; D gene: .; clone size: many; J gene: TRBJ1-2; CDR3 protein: CASSFDLYGYTF; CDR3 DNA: TGTGCCAGCAGCTTTGATCTATACGGCTACACCTTC
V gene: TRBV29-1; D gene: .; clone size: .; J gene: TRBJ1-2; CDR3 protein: CSVDTVGDYGCTF; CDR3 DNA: TGCAGCGTTGATACAGTGGGAGACTATGGCTGCACCTTC
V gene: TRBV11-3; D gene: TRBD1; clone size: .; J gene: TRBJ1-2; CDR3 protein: CASSRRTGGYTF; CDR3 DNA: TGTGCCAGCAGCCGTCGGACAGGGGGCTACACCTTC
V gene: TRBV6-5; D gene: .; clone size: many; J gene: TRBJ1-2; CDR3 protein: CASSYTNYGYTF; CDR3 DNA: TGTGCCAGCAGTTACACAAACTATGGCTACACCTTC
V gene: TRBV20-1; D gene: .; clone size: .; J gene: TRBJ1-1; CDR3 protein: CSAGEQDTEAFF; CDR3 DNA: TGCAGTGCTGGAGAACAGGACACTGAAGCTTTCTTT
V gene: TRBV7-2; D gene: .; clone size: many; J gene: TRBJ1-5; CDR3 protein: CASSLVDSTSPQHF; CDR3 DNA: TGTGCCAGCAGCTTAGTTGACAGTACCTCGCCCCAGCATTTT
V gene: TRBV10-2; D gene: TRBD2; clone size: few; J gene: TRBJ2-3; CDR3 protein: CASKRAGAQTDTQYF; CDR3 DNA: TGCGCCAGCAAGCGAGCGGGGGCTCAAACAGATACGCAGTATTTT
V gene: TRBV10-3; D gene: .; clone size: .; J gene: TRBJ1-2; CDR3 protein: CAITQGTGDYGYTF; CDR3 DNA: TGTGCCATCACCCAGGGTACCGGGGACTATGGCTACACCTTC
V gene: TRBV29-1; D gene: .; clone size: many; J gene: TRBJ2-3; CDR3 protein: CSVAITDTQYF; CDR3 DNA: TGCAGCGTTGCGATCACAGATACGCAGTATTTT
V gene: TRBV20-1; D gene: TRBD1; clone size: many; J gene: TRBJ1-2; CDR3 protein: CSARGQGYGYTF; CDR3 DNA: TGCAGTGCTAGAGGACAGGGATATGGCTACACCTTC
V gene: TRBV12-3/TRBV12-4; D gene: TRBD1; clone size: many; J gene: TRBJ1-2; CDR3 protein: CASTPDRAYYGYTF; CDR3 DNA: TGTGCCAGCACCCCCGACAGGGCATACTATGGCTACACCTTC
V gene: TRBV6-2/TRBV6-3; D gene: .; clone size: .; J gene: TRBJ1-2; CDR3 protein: CASSSDRPSGDYGYTF; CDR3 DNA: TGTGCCAGCAGTTCCGACCGCCCGAGCGGGGACTATGGCTACACCTTC
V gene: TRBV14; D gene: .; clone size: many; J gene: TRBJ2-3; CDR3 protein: CASSQTPWTQYF; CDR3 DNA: TGTGCCAGCAGCCAAACACCTTGGACGCAGTATTTT
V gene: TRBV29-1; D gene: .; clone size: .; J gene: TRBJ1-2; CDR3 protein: CSVEERRTGSYGYTF; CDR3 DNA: TGCAGCGTTGAAGAGAGGAGAACGGGATCCTATGGCTACACCTTC
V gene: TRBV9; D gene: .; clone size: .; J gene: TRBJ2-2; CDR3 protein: CASSETPNTGELFF; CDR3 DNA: TGTGCCAGCAGTGAGACACCTAACACCGGGGAGCTGTTTTTT
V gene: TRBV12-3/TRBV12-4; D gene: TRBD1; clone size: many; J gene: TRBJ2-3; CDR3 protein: CASSLDRGRLRDTQYF; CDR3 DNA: TGTGCCAGCAGTTTAGACAGGGGCAGGTTAAGAGATACGCAGTATTTT
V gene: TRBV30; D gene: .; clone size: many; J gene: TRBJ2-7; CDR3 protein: CAWSLGNYEQYF; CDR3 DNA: TGTGCCTGGAGCCTGGGGAACTACGAGCAGTACTTC
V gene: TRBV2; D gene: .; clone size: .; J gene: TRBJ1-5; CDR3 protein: CASSESLKDGLWHF; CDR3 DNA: TGTGCCAGCAGTGAAAGTTTGAAAGACGGGCTGTGGCATTTT
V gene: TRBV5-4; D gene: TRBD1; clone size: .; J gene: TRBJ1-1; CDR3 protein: CASSSGTGEMNTEAFF; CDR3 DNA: TGTGCCAGCAGCTCCGGGACAGGGGAGATGAACACTGAAGCTTTCTTT
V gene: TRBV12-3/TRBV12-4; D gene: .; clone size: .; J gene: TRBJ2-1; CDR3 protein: CASSFARGSHNEQFF; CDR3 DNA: TGTGCCAGCAGTTTTGCCAGGGGCTCCCACAATGAGCAGTTCTTC
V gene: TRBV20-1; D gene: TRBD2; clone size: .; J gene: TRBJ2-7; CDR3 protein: CSARGLAGGGSYEQYF; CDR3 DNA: TGCAGTGCTCGAGGACTAGCGGGAGGGGGGTCCTACGAGCAGTACTTC
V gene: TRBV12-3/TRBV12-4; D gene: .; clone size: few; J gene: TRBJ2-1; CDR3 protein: CASSPRGWNEQFF; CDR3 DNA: TGTGCCAGCAGTCCGCGGGGCTGGAATGAGCAGTTCTTC
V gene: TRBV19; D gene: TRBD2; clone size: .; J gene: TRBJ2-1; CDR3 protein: CASSIGGGLAVYNEQFF; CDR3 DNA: TGTGCCAGTAGTATAGGGGGGGGACTAGCGGTCTACAATGAGCAGTTCTTC
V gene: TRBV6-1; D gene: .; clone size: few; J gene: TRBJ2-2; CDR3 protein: CASSGGLAGTGELFF; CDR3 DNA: TGTGCCAGCAGTGGGGGCTTGGCGGGCACCGGGGAGCTGTTTTTT
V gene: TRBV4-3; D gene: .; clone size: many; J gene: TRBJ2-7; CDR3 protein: CASSQGSGLWGEQYF; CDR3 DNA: TGCGCCAGCAGCCAAGGAAGCGGGCTCTGGGGCGAGCAGTACTTC